This T cell receptor (beta chain) was recovered during a study of blood T cell repertoires in COVID-19. Study at large: Collection of acute and convalescent COVID-19 samples took place in the United States, Italy and Spain.

Assay used: immunoSEQ multiplex PCR; TCRdb lists only in-frame clones, some missing. This table has about 120,000 clones, roughly 87% appearing once. V shed 0 bases and J 0 bases; nucleotides not matched to a gene: 7. From germline, CDR1 is MNHNS and CDR2 SASEGT. This CDR3 has 18 amino acids. The V gene is TRBV6-1, the J gene TRBJ1-5; 8 bases are shared with TRBD1. The TCR sequence derives from a human donor in a cohort sampled during active COVID-19. Sequencing was done on a sample of peripheral blood. As DNA, the CDR3 is TGTGCCAGCAGTGAAGCGGGGACAGGTCTAAATAGCAATCAGCCCCAGCATTTT. It yields the protein CASSEAGTGLNSNQPQHF.